This is a list of T cell receptor beta chains from one sample in a study of OX40 agonist ivuxolimab in advanced cancers. TCRdb's table, derived via immunoSEQ multiplex PCR, lists solely in-frame clones and lacks some. The sample contains over 45,000 clones, about 82% of which appear only once. The sample was CD4+ or CD8+ T cells sorted from blood, taken in a trial of the OX40 agonist ivuxolimab. The source is an adult with an advanced solid tumor such as melanoma, head and neck, liver or kidney cancer. Each CDR3 is given with its conserved first and last residue. D genes are given only for firm matches. Size is stated for part of the rows, as once, few or many counts, or as a class when the clone is expanded.

clone_size	d_call	v_call	j_call	cdr3_aa	cdr3_nt
NA	TRBD1	TRBV7-6	TRBJ2-7	CASSLAQGVDPYEQYF	TGTGCCAGCAGCTTAGCCCAGGGGGTGGATCCCTACGAGCAGTACTTC
NA	TRBD1	TRBV7-2	TRBJ1-1	CASSPGGSDTEAFF	TGTGCCAGCAGCCCAGGGGGCTCAGACACTGAAGCTTTCTTT
NA	TRBD1	TRBV18	TRBJ1-2	CASSEDRASYGYTF	TGTGCCAGCTCAGAGGACAGGGCGAGCTATGGCTACACCTTC
NA	NA	TRBV18	TRBJ2-7	CASSPPPGKYEQYF	TGTGCCAGCTCACCACCACCAGGGAAATACGAGCAGTACTTC
NA	NA	TRBV4-1	TRBJ1-5	CASSPDGNQPQHF	TGCGCCAGCAGCCCGGACGGCAATCAGCCCCAGCATTTT
NA	NA	TRBV5-1	TRBJ2-2	CASSLGGRDTGELFF	TGCGCCAGCAGCTTGGGGGGGCGAGACACCGGGGAGCTGTTTTTT
NA	NA	TRBV7-8	TRBJ2-3	CASSRDSITDTQYF	TGTGCCAGCAGCCGAGATAGCATCACAGATACGCAGTATTTT
NA	NA	TRBV9	TRBJ1-1	CASSPETPPVEAFF	TGTGCCAGCAGCCCAGAGACCCCCCCGGTTGAAGCTTTCTTT
NA	NA	TRBV18	TRBJ2-1	CASSPVIPSSYNEQFF	TGTGCCAGCTCACCGGTCATCCCCAGCTCCTACAATGAGCAGTTCTTC
once	NA	TRBV5-1	TRBJ2-1	CASSLVVGRDNEQFF	TGCGCCAGCAGCTTGGTTGTTGGTAGGGACAATGAGCAGTTCTTC
NA	NA	TRBV5-4	TRBJ2-3	CASSLGGFTDTQYF	TGTGCCAGCAGCTTGGGGGGGTTTACAGATACGCAGTATTTT
NA	NA	TRBV7-2	TRBJ1-4	CASSLAGRNEKLFF	TGTGCCAGCAGCTTAGCGGGACGAAATGAAAAACTGTTTTTT
once	NA	TRBV5-1	TRBJ2-2	CASSLTSNGELFF	TGCGCCAGCAGCTTGACTAGCAACGGGGAGCTGTTTTTT
NA	NA	TRBV6-1	TRBJ1-5	CASKGRPYSNQPQHF	TGTGCCAGCAAGGGACGGCCTTATAGCAATCAGCCCCAGCATTTT
NA	NA	TRBV19	TRBJ2-7	CASSSRRDGSYEQYF	TGTGCCAGTAGCAGCCGGCGGGACGGCTCCTACGAGCAGTACTTC
once	TRBD1	TRBV5-1	TRBJ1-2	CASSSRTGSGYTF	TGCGCCAGCAGCTCCCGGACAGGCTCTGGCTACACCTTC
NA	NA	TRBV5-1	TRBJ2-1	CASSLAAASSYNEQFF	TGCGCCAGCAGCTTGGCCGCGGCTAGCTCCTACAATGAGCAGTTCTTC
NA	TRBD1	TRBV6-1	TRBJ2-7	CASSAGGTGEGEQYF	TGTGCCAGCAGTGCCGGGGGGACAGGGGAGGGCGAGCAGTACTTC
NA	NA	TRBV4-1	TRBJ2-6	CASSYGTVWSGANVLTF	TGCGCCAGCAGCTATGGGACCGTTTGGTCTGGGGCCAACGTCCTGACTTTC
few	TRBD1	TRBV7-6	TRBJ1-1	CASSASGGTEAFF	TGTGCCAGCAGCGCGTCAGGGGGCACTGAAGCTTTCTTT
NA	TRBD1	TRBV6-1	TRBJ1-5	CASSDYRGGNQPQHF	TGTGCCAGCAGTGACTACAGGGGAGGCAATCAGCCCCAGCATTTT
NA	NA	TRBV9	TRBJ1-4	CASSPAVGRLEKLFF	TGTGCCAGCAGCCCCGCGGTGGGGCGCCTTGAAAAACTGTTTTTT
NA	NA	TRBV30	TRBJ1-6	CAWSGRGRNSPLHF	TGTGCCTGGAGTGGGAGGGGACGGAATTCACCCCTCCACTTT
NA	TRBD2	TRBV2	TRBJ2-5	CASSESGGAVGHF	TGTGCCAGCAGTGAAAGCGGGGGGGCCGTGGGGCACTTC
NA	NA	TRBV5-5	TRBJ1-3	CASSLPLGLTSGNTIYF	TGTGCCAGCAGCTTGCCCCTCGGTCTCACCTCTGGAAACACCATATATTTT
NA	TRBD1	TRBV7-9	TRBJ1-1	CASSYSTGGTEAFF	TGTGCCAGCAGCTATTCGACAGGGGGGACTGAAGCTTTCTTT
NA	TRBD2	TRBV7-3	TRBJ2-5	CASSPLAGEGTQYF	TGTGCCAGCAGCCCTCTAGCGGGGGAGGGGACCCAGTACTTC
NA	TRBD2	TRBV28	TRBJ2-2	CASTPRGRGGRTGELFF	TGTGCCAGCACCCCCAGGGGTCGGGGGGGACGAACCGGGGAGCTGTTTTTT
once	NA	TRBV7-2	TRBJ2-2	CASSLRGTQAGELFF	TGTGCCAGCAGCCTCAGGGGCACCCAGGCCGGGGAGCTGTTTTTT
NA	NA	TRBV5-4	TRBJ2-7	CASSSRTELTYKQYF	TGTGCCAGCAGCTCCCGGACAGAGCTCACCTACAAGCAGTACTTC
few	TRBD1	TRBV5-1	TRBJ1-2	CASSLAAGQGDGYTF	TGCGCCAGCAGCTTGGCCGCAGGCCAGGGGGATGGCTACACCTTC
NA	TRBD1	TRBV25-1	TRBJ2-7	CASSGGQGLNPYYYEQYF	TGTGCCAGCAGTGGGGGACAGGGGCTAAATCCCTACTACTACGAGCAGTACTTC
NA	TRBD1	TRBV6-5	TRBJ1-4	CASSPDRAEKLFF	TGTGCCAGCAGTCCGGACAGGGCCGAAAAACTGTTTTTT
NA	NA	TRBV5-6	TRBJ2-6	CASSLARTPVSGANVLTF	TGTGCCAGCAGCTTGGCCCGGACTCCTGTCTCTGGGGCCAACGTCCTGACTTTC
few	TRBD1	TRBV7-9	TRBJ1-2	CASNHRGYGYTF	TGTGCCAGCAACCACAGGGGGTATGGCTACACCTTC
NA	NA	TRBV6-5	TRBJ1-2	CASSPRESPNYGYTF	TGTGCCAGCAGCCCCAGAGAGAGCCCTAACTATGGCTACACCTTC
NA	NA	TRBV5-1	TRBJ2-2	CASRLEARTGELFF	TGCGCCAGCAGATTGGAGGCAAGAACCGGGGAGCTGTTTTTT
NA	NA	TRBV4-1	TRBJ1-6	CASSHEWGTISPLHF	TGCGCCAGCAGCCATGAGTGGGGCACAATTTCACCCCTCCACTTT
NA	TRBD1	TRBV5-4	TRBJ1-2	CASSPDRVGGYYGYTF	TGTGCCAGCAGCCCAGACAGGGTGGGGGGTTACTATGGCTACACCTTC
once	NA	TRBV7-2	TRBJ1-6	CASSPRGGNSPLHF	TGTGCCAGCAGCCCCAGAGGTGGAAATTCACCCCTCCACTTT
NA	NA	TRBV30	TRBJ1-6	CAWRWERNSPLHF	TGTGCCTGGAGGTGGGAGAGGAATTCACCCCTCCACTTT
NA	NA	TRBV15	TRBJ1-1	CATSRDRGGDTEAFF	TGTGCCACCAGCAGAGACCGGGGGGGGGACACTGAAGCTTTCTTT
NA	TRBD2	TRBV30	TRBJ2-3	CAWSFPTSGTDTQYF	TGTGCCTGGAGTTTCCCGACTAGCGGCACAGATACGCAGTATTTT
NA	NA	TRBV19	TRBJ1-6	CASSPYTRANSPLHF	TGTGCCAGTAGCCCATACACGAGGGCGAATTCACCCCTCCACTTT
NA	NA	TRBV11-1	TRBJ1-2	CASSGEGGDVDGYTF	TGTGCCAGCAGCGGCGAGGGGGGGGATGTCGATGGCTACACCTTC
NA	NA	TRBV6-1	TRBJ2-7	CASRMGQGLAEQYF	TGTGCCAGCAGGATGGGGCAGGGGCTTGCCGAGCAGTACTTC
NA	TRBD1	TRBV11-2	TRBJ1-2	CASSPIDRGGYGYTF	TGTGCCAGCAGCCCCATAGACAGGGGCGGATATGGCTACACCTTC
NA	TRBD1	TRBV10-2	TRBJ1-2	CASSIARGNRGGYTF	TGCGCCAGCAGTATCGCCAGGGGGAATCGCGGTGGCTACACCTTC
NA	TRBD1	TRBV7-8	TRBJ2-6	CASSHRGLSPHSGANVLTF	TGTGCCAGCAGCCACAGGGGGCTTTCCCCACACTCTGGGGCCAACGTCCTGACTTTC
NA	NA	TRBV5-4	TRBJ2-1	CASSWDFYNEQFF	TGTGCCAGCAGCTGGGACTTCTACAATGAGCAGTTCTTC
NA	TRBD1	TRBV5-1	TRBJ2-1	CASHQRTGSSYNEQFF	TGCGCCAGCCACCAGCGGACAGGAAGCTCCTACAATGAGCAGTTCTTC
NA	NA	TRBV20-1	TRBJ1-4	CSARLSGKLFF	TGCAGTGCTAGGCTGTCCGGAAAACTGTTTTTT
few	NA	TRBV7-9	TRBJ1-2	CASSLARGGIGYTF	TGTGCCAGCAGCTTAGCCCGGGGGGGAATTGGCTACACCTTC
NA	NA	TRBV6-1	TRBJ2-7	CASRDGRAYEQYF	TGTGCCAGCAGGGACGGTCGGGCCTACGAGCAGTACTTC
NA	NA	TRBV25-1	TRBJ2-1	CASSVGTNEQFF	TGTGCCAGCAGCGTTGGGACGAATGAGCAGTTCTTC